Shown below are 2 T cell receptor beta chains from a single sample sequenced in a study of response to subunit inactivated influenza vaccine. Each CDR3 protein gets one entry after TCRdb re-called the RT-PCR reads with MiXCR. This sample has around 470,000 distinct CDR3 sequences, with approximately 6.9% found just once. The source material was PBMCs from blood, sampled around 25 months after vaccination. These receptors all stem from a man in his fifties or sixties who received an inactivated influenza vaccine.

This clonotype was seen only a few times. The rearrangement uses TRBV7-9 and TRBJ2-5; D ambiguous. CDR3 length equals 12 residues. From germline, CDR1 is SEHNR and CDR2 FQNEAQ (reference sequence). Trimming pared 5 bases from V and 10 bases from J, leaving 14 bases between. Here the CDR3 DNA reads TGTGCCAGCAGCCCACCCCACGCAGGCCAGTACTTC. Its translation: CASSPPHAGQYF.

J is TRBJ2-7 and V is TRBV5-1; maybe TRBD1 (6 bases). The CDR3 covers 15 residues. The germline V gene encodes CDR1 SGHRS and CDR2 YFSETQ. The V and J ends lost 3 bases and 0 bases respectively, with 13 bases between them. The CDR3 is CASSSTGIPSYEQYF. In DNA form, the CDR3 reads TGCGCCAGCAGCTCAACAGGGATTCCCTCCTACGAGCAGTACTTC.